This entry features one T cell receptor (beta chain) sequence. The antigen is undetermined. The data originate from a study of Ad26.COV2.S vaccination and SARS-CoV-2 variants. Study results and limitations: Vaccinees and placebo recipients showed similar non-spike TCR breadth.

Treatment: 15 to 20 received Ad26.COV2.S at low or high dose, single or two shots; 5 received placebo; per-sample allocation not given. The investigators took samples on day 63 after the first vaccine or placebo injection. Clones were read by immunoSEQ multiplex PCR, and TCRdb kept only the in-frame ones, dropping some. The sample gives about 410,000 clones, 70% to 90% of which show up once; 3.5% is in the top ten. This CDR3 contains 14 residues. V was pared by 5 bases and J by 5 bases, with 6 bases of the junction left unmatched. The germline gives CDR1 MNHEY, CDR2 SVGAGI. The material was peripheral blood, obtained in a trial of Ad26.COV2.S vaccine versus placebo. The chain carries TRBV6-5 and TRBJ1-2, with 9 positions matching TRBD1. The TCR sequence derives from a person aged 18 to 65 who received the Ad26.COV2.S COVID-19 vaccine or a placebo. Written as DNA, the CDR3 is TGTGCCAGCAGTAAGGGACAGGGCCTATATGGCTACACCTTC. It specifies CASSKGQGLYGYTF.